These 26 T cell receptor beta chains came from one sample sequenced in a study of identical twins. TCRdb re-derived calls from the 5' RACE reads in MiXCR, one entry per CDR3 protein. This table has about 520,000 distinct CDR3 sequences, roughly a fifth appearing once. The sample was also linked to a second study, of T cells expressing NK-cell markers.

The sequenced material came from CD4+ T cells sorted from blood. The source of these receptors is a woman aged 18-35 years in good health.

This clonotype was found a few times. The CDR3 bases are TGTGCCACCAGCAGAGATTTGTCGGCAACCGGTGAGCAGTTCTTC. It yields the protein CATSRDLSATGEQFF. J is TRBJ2-1 and V is TRBV15; no reliable D call. Germline-derived CDR1 and CDR2 are LNHNV and YYDKDF (reference sequence). Trimming took off 0 bases at V and 9 bases at J, with 15 bases between the two ends. The CDR3 runs 15 residues.

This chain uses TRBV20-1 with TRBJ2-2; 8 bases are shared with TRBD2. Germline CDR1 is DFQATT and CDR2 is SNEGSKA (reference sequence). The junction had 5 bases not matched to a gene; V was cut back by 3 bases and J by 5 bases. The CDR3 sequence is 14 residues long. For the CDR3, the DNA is TGCAGTGCTAGTAGGGCTAGCGGGACCGGGGAGCTGTTTTTT. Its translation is CSASRASGTGELFF.

DNA for the CDR3: TGTGCCAGCAGCTTCTTTGGCTGGACGAATGAGCAGTTCTTC. This sequence encodes CASSFFGWTNEQFF. The chain links TRBV7-2 to TRBJ2-1; D uncertain. V dropped 3 bases and J dropped 7 bases, with 13 bases sitting between them. CDR3 size: 14 residues. CDR1 SGHTA and CDR2 FQGNSA come from the germline V gene.

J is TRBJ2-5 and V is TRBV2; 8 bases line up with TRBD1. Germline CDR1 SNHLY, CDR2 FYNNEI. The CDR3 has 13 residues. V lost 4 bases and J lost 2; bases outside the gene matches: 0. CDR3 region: CASSGDRQETQYF. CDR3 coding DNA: TGTGCCAGCAGTGGGGACAGGCAAGAGACCCAGTACTTC.

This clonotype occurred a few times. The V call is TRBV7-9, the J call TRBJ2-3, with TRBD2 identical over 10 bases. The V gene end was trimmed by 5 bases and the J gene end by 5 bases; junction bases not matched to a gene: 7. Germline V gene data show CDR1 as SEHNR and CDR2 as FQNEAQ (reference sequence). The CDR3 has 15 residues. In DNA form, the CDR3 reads TGTGCCAGCAGCCGGATTAGCGGGGGGCGAGATACGCAGTATTTT. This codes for CASSRISGGRDTQYF. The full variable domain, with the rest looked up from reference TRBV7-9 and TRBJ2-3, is DTGVSQNPRHKITKRGQNVTFRCDPISEHNRLYWYRQTLGQGPEFLTYFQNEAQLEKSRLLSDRFSAERPKGSFSTLEIQRTEQGDSAMYLCASSRISGGRDTQYFGPGTRLTVL.

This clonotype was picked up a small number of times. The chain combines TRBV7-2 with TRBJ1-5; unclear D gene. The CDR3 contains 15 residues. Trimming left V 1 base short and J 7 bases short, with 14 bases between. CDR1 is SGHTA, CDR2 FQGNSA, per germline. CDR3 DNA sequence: TGTGCCAGCAGCTTAGAGACCACGCCCGGGCAGCCCCAGCATTTT. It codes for CASSLETTPGQPQHF.

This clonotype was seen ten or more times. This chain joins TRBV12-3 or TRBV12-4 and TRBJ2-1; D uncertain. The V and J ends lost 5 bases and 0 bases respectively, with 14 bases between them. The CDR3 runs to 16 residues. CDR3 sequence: CASSTYGPSSYNEQFF. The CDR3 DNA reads TGTGCCAGCAGTACGTACGGCCCAAGCTCCTACAATGAGCAGTTCTTC.

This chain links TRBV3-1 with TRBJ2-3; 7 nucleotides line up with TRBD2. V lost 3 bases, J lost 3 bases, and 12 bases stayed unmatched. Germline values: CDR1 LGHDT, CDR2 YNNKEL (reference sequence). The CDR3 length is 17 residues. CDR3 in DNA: TGTGCCAGCAGCCACCTTGGGACTATCCGTACAACAGATACGCAGTATTTT. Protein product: CASSHLGTIRTTDTQYF.

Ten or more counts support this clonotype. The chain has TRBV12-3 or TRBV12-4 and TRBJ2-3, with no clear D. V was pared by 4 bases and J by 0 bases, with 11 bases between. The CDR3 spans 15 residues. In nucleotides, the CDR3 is TGTGCCAGCAGTTCCGGCTTTCTTAGCACAGATACGCAGTATTTT. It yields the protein CASSSGFLSTDTQYF.

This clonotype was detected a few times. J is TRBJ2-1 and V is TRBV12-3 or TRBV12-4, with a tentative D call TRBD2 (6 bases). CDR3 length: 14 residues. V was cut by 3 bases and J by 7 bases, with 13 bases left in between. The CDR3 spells CASSFGGLVNEQFF. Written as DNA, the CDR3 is TGTGCCAGCAGTTTCGGAGGGCTTGTGAATGAGCAGTTCTTC.

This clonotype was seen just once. Here the CDR3 reads CASSASVANTGELFF. In nucleotides, the CDR3 is TGTGCCAGCAGTGCGTCAGTCGCGAACACCGGGGAGCTGTTTTTT. The chain combines TRBV6-1 with TRBJ2-2, with D uncertain. The CDR3 is 15 amino acids. Germline V gene data show CDR1 as MNHNS and CDR2 as SASEGT. Between the trimmed V and J ends, which lost 4 bases and 0 bases, there was a span of 9 bases.

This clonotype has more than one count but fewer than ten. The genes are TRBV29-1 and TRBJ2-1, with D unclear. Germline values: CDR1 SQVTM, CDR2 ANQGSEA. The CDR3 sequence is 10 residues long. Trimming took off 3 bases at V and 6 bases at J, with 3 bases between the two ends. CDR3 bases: TGCAGCGTTGATAGCAATGAGCAGTTCTTC. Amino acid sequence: CSVDSNEQFF.

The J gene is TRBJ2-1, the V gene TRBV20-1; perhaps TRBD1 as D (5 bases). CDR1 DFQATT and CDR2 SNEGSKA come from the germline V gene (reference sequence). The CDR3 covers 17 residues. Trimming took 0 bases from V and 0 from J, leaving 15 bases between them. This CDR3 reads CSARDYSGLSSYNEQFF. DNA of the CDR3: TGCAGTGCTAGAGACTACTCAGGGTTGAGCTCCTACAATGAGCAGTTCTTC.

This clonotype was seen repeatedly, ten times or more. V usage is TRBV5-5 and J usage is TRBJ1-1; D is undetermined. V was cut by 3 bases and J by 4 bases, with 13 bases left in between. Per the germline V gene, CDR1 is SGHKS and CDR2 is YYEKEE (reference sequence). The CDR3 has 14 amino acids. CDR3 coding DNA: TGTGCCAGCAGCTCTGGGATCCTGGGCACTGAAGCTTTCTTT. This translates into CASSSGILGTEAFF.

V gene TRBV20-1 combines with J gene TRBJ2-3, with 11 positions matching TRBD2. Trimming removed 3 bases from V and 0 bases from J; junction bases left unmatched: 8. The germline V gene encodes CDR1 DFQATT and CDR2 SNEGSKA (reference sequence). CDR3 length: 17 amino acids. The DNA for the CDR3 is TGCAGTGCTAGTACTAGCGGGAGTCCCATTAGCACAGATACGCAGTATTTT. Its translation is CSASTSGSPISTDTQYF.

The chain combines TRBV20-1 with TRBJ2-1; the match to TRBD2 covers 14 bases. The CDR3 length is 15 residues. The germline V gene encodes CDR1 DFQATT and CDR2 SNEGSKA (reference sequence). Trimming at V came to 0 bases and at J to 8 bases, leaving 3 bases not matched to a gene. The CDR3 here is CSARDGTSGSYEQFF. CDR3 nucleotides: TGCAGTGCTAGAGACGGGACTAGCGGGAGTTATGAGCAGTTCTTC.

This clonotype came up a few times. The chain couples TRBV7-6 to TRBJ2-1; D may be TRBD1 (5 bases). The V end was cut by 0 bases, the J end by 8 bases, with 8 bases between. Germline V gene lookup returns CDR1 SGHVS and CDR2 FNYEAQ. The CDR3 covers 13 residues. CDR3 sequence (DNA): TGTGCCAGCAGCTTAGCGCTCAGGGATGAGCAGTTCTTC. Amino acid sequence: CASSLALRDEQFF.

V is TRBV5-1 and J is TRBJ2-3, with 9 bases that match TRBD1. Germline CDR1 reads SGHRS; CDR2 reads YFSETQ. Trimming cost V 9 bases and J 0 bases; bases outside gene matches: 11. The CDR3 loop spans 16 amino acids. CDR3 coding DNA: TGCGCCACCAGACGGGGACAGGGACCTAGCACAGATACGCAGTATTTT. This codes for CATRRGQGPSTDTQYF.

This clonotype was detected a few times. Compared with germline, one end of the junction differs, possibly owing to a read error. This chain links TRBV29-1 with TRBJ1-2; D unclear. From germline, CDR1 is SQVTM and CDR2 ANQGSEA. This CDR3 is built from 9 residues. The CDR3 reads CSVDRFGHF. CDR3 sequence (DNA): TGCAGCGTGGACCGCTTTGGGCATTTC.

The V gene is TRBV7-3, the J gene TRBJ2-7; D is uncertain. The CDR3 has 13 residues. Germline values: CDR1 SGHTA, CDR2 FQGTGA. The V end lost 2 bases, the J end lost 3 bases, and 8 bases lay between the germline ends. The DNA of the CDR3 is TGTGCCAGCAGCTTACGCAGAAACTACGAGCAGTACTTC. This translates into CASSLRRNYEQYF. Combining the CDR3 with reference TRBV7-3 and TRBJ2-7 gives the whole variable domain GAGVSQTPSNKVTEKGKYVELRCDPISGHTALYWYRQSLGQGPEFLIYFQGTGAADDSGLPNDRFFAVRPEGSVSTLKIQRTERGDSAVYLCASSLRRNYEQYFGPGTRLTVT.

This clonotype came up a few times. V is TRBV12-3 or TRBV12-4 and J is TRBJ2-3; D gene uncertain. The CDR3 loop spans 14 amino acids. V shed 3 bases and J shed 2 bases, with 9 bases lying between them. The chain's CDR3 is CASSFSPTTDTQYF. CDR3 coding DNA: TGTGCCAGCAGTTTTTCCCCCACCACAGATACGCAGTATTTT.

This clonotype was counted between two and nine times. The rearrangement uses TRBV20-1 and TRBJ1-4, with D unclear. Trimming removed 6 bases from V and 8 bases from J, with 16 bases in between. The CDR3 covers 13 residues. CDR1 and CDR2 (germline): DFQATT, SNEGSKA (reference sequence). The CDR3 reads CSAPDGWQEKLFF. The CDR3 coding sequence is TGCAGTGCCCCGGACGGCTGGCAGGAAAAACTGTTTTTT.

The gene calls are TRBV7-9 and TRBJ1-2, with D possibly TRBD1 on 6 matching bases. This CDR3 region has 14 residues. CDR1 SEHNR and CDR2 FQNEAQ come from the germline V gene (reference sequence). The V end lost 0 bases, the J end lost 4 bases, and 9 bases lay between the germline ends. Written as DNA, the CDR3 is TGTGCCAGCAGCTTAGCCGGGACAACCTATGGCTACACCTTC. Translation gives CASSLAGTTYGYTF.

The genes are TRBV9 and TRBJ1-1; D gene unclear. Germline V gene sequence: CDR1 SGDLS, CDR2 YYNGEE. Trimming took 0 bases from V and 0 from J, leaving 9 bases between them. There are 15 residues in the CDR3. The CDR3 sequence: CASSVAPDLNTEAFF. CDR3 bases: TGTGCCAGCAGCGTAGCTCCAGACTTGAACACTGAAGCTTTCTTT.

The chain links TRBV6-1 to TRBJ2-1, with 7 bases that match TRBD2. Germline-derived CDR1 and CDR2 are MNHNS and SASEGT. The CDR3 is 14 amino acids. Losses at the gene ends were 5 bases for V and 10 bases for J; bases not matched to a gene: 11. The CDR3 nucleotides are TGTGCCAGCAGTAGAGGGAGGGTGCTTGGGGAGCAGTTCTTC. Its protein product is CASSRGRVLGEQFF.

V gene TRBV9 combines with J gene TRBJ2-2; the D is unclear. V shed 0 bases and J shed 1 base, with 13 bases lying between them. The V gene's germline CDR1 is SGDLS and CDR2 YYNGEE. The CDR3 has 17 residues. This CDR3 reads CASSVGSGLMNTGELFF. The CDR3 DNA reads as TGTGCCAGCAGCGTAGGGTCCGGGCTGATGAACACCGGGGAGCTGTTTTTT. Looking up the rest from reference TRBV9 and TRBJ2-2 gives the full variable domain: DSGVTQTPKHLITATGQRVTLRCSPRSGDLSVYWYQQSLDQGLQFLIQYYNGEERAKGNILERFSAQQFPDLHSELNLSSLELGDSALYFCASSVGSGLMNTGELFFGEGSRLTVL.